This T cell receptor (beta chain) was captured in a study of T-cell reconstitution after alpha-beta-depleted transplantation in children. Study-wide results and caveats: There were reportedly several hundred expanded graft clones from which alpha-beta T cells came about two months after transplant. Recipient T cells and thymic progenitors that survived were the source of the high TCRbeta diversity seen at day 60 in some patients. When one year had passed after transplant, most T-cell counts and diversity came from newly produced T cells.

This clonotype has at least ten counts. The antigen is unknown. In germline, CDR1 is LGHNA, CDR2 YNFKEQ. There are 14 residues in the CDR3. Losses at the gene ends were 4 bases for V and 3 bases for J; bases not matched to a gene: 1. It was with unique molecular identifiers that the TCRbeta library was prepared. In TCRdb, the PCR reads were re-called with MiXCR into one record per CDR3 protein. The data contain about 200,000 distinct CDR3 sequences, approximately 6.9% of them singletons. This receptor was taken from a boy aged 2 to 9 with acute lymphoblastic leukemia, due to receive a stem cell transplant. The input for sequencing was PBMCs, taken before TCRalphabeta/CD19-depleted stem cell transplant. V gene TRBV4-2 combines with J gene TRBJ2-7; 12 bases align to TRBD2. In DNA form, the CDR3 reads TGTGCCAGCAGCCCGGGACTAGCGGGCTACGAGCAGTACTTC. Its translation is CASSPGLAGYEQYF.